This T cell receptor (beta chain) was recovered during a study of lymphopenia after photon versus proton radiotherapy. CDR1 is MNHEY and CDR2 is SVGAGI in the germline V gene. With 6 bases removed from V and 5 bases from J, the gap between germline ends came to 11 bases. The CDR3 contains 13 residues. The protocol was immunoSEQ multiplex PCR, while the TCRdb copy is restricted to in-frame clones and leaves out a portion. The profile shows some 70,000 clones, 75% to 90% of them singletons. This specimen consisted of peripheral blood, obtained from a patient treated with proton-based radiotherapy. This clonotype originated in an elderly man with esophageal cancer. This chain connects TRBV6-5 to TRBJ2-4; D is uncertain. CDR3 nucleotide sequence: TGTGCCAGCAGACGAGATCGTCAAAACATTCAGTACTTC. Translation gives CASRRDRQNIQYF.